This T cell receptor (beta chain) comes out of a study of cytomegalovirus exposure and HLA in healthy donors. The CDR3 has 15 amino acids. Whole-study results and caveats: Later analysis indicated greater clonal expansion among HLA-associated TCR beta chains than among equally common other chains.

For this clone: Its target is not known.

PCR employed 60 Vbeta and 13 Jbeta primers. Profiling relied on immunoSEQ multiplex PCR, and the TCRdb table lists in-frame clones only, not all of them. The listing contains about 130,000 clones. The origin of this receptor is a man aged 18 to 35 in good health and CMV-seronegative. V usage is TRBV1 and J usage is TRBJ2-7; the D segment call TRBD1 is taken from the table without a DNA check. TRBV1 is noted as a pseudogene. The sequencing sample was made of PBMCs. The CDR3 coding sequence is TGCACCAGCAGCCACCTACCAAGGGGGAGCTACGAGCAGTACTTC. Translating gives CTSSHLPRGSYEQYF.